This T cell receptor beta chain was sequenced during a study of T and B cells in COVID-19 patients. Study-wide context: COVID-19 patients gave peripheral blood either during active infection or after recovery. The recovered patients had mostly mild to moderate COVID-19 with outpatient management. Study conclusions and caveats: Highly clonal in active COVID-19, TRB repertoires exceeded healthy-donor diversity and richness at recovery. In COVID-19 patients, T cell receptor beta variable and joining gene use was reportedly strongly skewed.

Germline V gives CDR1 MNHEY, CDR2 SVGEGT. With 2 bases removed from V and 7 bases from J, the gap between germline ends came to 5 bases. The CDR3 loop spans 11 amino acids. About this clonotype: The antigen is undetermined.

Each TRB amplification used about 220-500 ng of genomic DNA from blood. TRB rearrangements were amplified by multiplex PCR with BIOMED2 TRB-A/B primers. One entry per CDR3 protein, called by TCRdb with MiXCR from the multiplex PCR reads. The profile shows about 14,000 distinct CDR3 sequences, 25% to 35% of them singletons. The receptor comes from a human donor who had recovered from COVID-19. The sequencing sample was made of blood. The rearrangement links TRBV6-2 or TRBV6-3 to TRBJ1-2; no definite D call. The CDR3 nucleotides read TGTGCCAGCAGTTACCGGTTTGGCTACACCTTC. This translates into CASSYRFGYTF.